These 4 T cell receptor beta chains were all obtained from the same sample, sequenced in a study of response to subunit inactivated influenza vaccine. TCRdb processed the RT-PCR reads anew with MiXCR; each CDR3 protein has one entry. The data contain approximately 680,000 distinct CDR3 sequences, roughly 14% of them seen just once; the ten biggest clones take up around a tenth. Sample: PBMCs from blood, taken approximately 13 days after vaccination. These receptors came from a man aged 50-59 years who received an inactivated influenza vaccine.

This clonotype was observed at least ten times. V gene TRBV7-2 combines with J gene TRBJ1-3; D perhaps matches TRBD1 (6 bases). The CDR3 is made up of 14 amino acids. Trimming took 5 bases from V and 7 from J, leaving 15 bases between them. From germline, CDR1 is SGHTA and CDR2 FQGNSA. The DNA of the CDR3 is TGTGCCAGCAGCGGCGACAGGTGGAAGAACACCATATATTTT. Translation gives CASSGDRWKNTIYF.

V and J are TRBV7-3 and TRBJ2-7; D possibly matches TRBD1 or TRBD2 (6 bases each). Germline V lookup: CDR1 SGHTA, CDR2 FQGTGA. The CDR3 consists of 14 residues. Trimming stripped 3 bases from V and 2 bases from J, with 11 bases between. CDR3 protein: CASSFGGGPYEQYF. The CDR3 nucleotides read TGTGCCAGCAGCTTCGGGGGCGGTCCCTACGAGCAGTACTTC.

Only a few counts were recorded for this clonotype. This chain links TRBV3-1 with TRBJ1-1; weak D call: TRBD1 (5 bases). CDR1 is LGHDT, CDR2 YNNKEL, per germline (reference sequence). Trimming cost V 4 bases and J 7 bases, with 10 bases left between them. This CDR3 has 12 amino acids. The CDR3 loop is CASSLPGGEAFF. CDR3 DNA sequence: TGTGCCAGCAGCCTACCGGGGGGTGAAGCTTTCTTT.

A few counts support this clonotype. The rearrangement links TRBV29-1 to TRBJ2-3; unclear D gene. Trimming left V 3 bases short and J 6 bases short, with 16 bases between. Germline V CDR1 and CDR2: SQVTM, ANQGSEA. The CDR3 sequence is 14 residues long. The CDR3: CSVDKSTKRDTQYF. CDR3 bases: TGCAGCGTTGATAAATCGACAAAAAGGGATACGCAGTATTTT.